The 21 T cell receptor beta chains presented below share a single source sample, sequenced in a study of blood T cell repertoires in COVID-19. The table came from immunoSEQ multiplex PCR; TCRdb's copy has only in-frame clones and leaves some out. The sample has 65,000 to 90,000 clones; 84% are singletons. The sample taken for sequencing was peripheral blood. Every receptor here comes from a human donor in a cohort sampled during active COVID-19.

V usage is TRBV19 and J usage is TRBJ2-4; 8 nucleotides agree with TRBD1. Trimming took 6 bases from V and 7 from J; bases not matched to a gene: 11. The CDR3 loop spans 15 amino acids. Germline-derived CDR1 and CDR2 are LNHDA and SQIVND (reference sequence). CDR3 bases: TGTGCCAGTAGCAGTCCCCAGGGGGCTTCCAACATTCAGTACTTC. It yields the protein CASSSPQGASNIQYF.

Only a few counts were recorded for this clone. The V gene is TRBV7-2, the J gene TRBJ2-2; 8 positions agree with TRBD1. Germline CDR1 and CDR2: SGHTA and FQGNSA. Trimming removed 5 bases from V and 0 bases from J; junction bases left unmatched: 8. This CDR3 is 17 amino acids long. The CDR3 nucleotides read TGTGCCAGCAGCCCCAGGACAGGGACCGCGAACACCGGGGAGCTGTTTTTT. Translating it yields CASSPRTGTANTGELFF.

CDR3 DNA sequence: TGTGCCAGTAGTTCCCTCGGACTTTACAATGAGCAGTTCTTC. This gives the protein CASSSLGLYNEQFF. The chain has TRBV19 and TRBJ2-1; tentative D call: TRBD2 (5 bases). V lost 5 bases, J lost 4 bases, and 12 bases lay in between. CDR1 LNHDA and CDR2 SQIVND come from the germline V gene (reference sequence). The CDR3 is made up of 14 amino acids. Supplemented by reference TRBV19 and TRBJ2-1, the full variable domain reads DGGITQSPKYLFRKEGQNVTLSCEQNLNHDAMYWYRQDPGQGLRLIYYSQIVNDFQKGDIAEGYSVSREKKESFPLTVTSAQKNPTAFYLCASSSLGLYNEQFFGPGTRLTVL.

The rearrangement joins TRBV27 to TRBJ2-1, with 14 nucleotides matching TRBD2. V lost 5 bases and J lost 4; bases outside the gene matches: 4. Per germline, CDR1 MNHEY and CDR2 SMNVEV (reference sequence). This CDR3 has 16 residues. The CDR3, as DNA: TGTGCCAGCAGTCCCCGGACTAGCGGGGGGTACAATGAGCAGTTCTTC. Translated: CASSPRTSGGYNEQFF.

The chain uses TRBV3-1 (or the pseudogene TRBV3-2) and TRBJ2-1; 9 nucleotides match TRBD2. V lost 1 base, J lost 6 bases, and 16 bases stayed unmatched. CDR3 length equals 19 residues. The V gene's germline CDR1 is LGHDT and CDR2 YNNKEL (reference sequence). CDR3 amino acids: CASSQGDGLRAGGRNEQFF. The DNA of the CDR3 is TGTGCCAGCAGCCAAGGGGACGGTTTGCGGGCGGGGGGGCGCAATGAGCAGTTCTTC.

The rearrangement joins TRBV19 to TRBJ2-5; 9 bases are a match to TRBD1. Per the germline V gene, CDR1 is LNHDA and CDR2 is SQIVND (reference sequence). The CDR3 extends over 16 amino acids. Trimming cost V 5 bases and J 1 base; bases outside gene matches: 8. CDR3 loop: CASSLPGDRVQETQYF. The CDR3 DNA is TGTGCCAGTAGTCTCCCCGGGGACAGGGTCCAAGAGACCCAGTACTTC.

This chain joins TRBV2 and TRBJ1-1; D might be TRBD1 (5 bases). The V gene lost 6 bases and the J gene lost 7 bases, with 18 bases spanning the gap. Per the germline V gene, CDR1 is SNHLY and CDR2 is FYNNEI. The CDR3 runs to 14 residues. The CDR3 sequence: CASSPTPRVGEAFF. In DNA, the CDR3 is TGTGCCAGCAGCCCCACCCCCAGGGTAGGTGAAGCTTTCTTT.

The chain joins TRBV7-2 to TRBJ2-7; 8 bases fit TRBD1. Germline values: CDR1 SGHTA, CDR2 FQGNSA. The CDR3 covers 13 residues. Unmatched junction bases numbered 5, after V lost 4 bases and J lost 6 bases. The CDR3 loop reads CASSSQQGGEQYF. The CDR3 DNA sequence: TGTGCCAGCAGCTCACAACAGGGGGGCGAGCAGTACTTC. Drawing the rest from reference TRBV7-2 and TRBJ2-7, the complete variable domain is GAGVSQSPSNKVTEKGKDVELRCDPISGHTALYWYRQSLGQGLEFLIYFQGNSAPDKSGLPSDRFSAERTGGSVSTLTIQRTQQEDSAVYLCASSSQQGGEQYFGPGTRLTVT.

The rearrangement links TRBV7-9 to TRBJ1-6, with D tentatively TRBD1 (6 bases). Trimming removed 6 bases from V and 7 bases from J, with 13 bases in between. This CDR3 is 14 amino acids long. Per the germline V gene, CDR1 is SEHNR and CDR2 is FQNEAQ (reference sequence). As DNA, the CDR3 is TGTGCCAGCAGGACCACAGGGCCCAATTCACCCCTCCACTTT. Protein product: CASRTTGPNSPLHF. The full variable domain, its missing parts supplied by reference TRBV7-9 and TRBJ1-6, is DTGVSQNPRHKITKRGQNVTFRCDPISEHNRLYWYRQTLGQGPEFLTYFQNEAQLEKSRLLSDRFSAERPKGSFSTLEIQRTEQGDSAMYLCASRTTGPNSPLHFGNGTRLTVT.

The chain links TRBV7-6 to TRBJ2-1; D is ambiguous. The CDR3 consists of 13 residues. Germline V gene lookup returns CDR1 SGHVS and CDR2 FNYEAQ. With 5 bases removed from V and 0 bases from J, the gap between germline ends came to 5 bases. The CDR3 sequence is CASSDSSYNEQFF. CDR3 coding DNA: TGTGCCAGCAGCGATAGCTCCTACAATGAGCAGTTCTTC.

The rearrangement links TRBV7-9 to TRBJ1-1; 7 nucleotides agree with TRBD1. The germline V gene encodes CDR1 SEHNR and CDR2 FQNEAQ (reference sequence). CDR3 size: 13 residues. Trimming cost V 5 bases and J 4 bases; bases outside gene matches: 4. CDR3 sequence: CASSRGTVTEAFF. The CDR3 DNA follows: TGTGCCAGCAGCCGAGGGACAGTCACTGAAGCTTTCTTT.

The chain links TRBV3-1 (or the pseudogene TRBV3-2) to TRBJ1-6; 8 bases are shared with TRBD1. The CDR3 extends over 14 amino acids. J lost 7 bases, V lost 5 bases, and 4 bases had no gene match. Germline lookup yields CDR1 LGHDT and CDR2 YNNKEL (reference sequence). The CDR3 region is CASSGRDRNSPLHF. The DNA for the CDR3 is TGTGCCAGCAGCGGCCGGGACAGGAATTCACCCCTCCACTTT.

J is TRBJ1-5 and V is TRBV4-3; maybe TRBD1 (6 bases). V lost 0 bases and J lost 7, with 16 bases in between. The CDR3 length is 16 residues. Per the germline V gene, CDR1 is LGHNA and CDR2 is YSLEER. CDR3 residues: CASSQDRAGGYQPQHF. For the CDR3, the DNA is TGCGCCAGCAGCCAAGATCGGGCGGGGGGCTACCAGCCCCAGCATTTT.

This chain connects TRBV6-6 to TRBJ1-1, with D possibly being TRBD1 (6 bases). Trimming pared 8 bases from V and 1 base from J, leaving 11 bases between. Germline CDR1 MNHNY, CDR2 SVGAGI (reference sequence). The CDR3 consists of 13 residues. The CDR3 DNA follows: TGTGCCAGCCAGGGGTCGTGGAACACTGAAGCTTTCTTT. It is translated as CASQGSWNTEAFF.

The V gene is TRBV7-2, the J gene TRBJ1-2, with a tentative D call TRBD1 (6 bases). Germline loops: CDR1 SGHTA, CDR2 FQGNSA. Trimming cost V 2 bases and J 8 bases, with 21 bases left between them. The CDR3 sequence is 16 residues long. The CDR3 loop is CASSLSVSGAFVGYTF. The CDR3 DNA reads as TGTGCCAGCAGCTTATCGGTGTCAGGGGCTTTCGTGGGCTACACCTTC.

This chain connects TRBV5-1 to TRBJ2-3; D is undetermined. The V gene's germline CDR1 is SGHRS and CDR2 YFSETQ. The V end was cut by 3 bases, the J end by 2 bases, with 4 bases between. This CDR3 is built from 12 residues. CDR3 nucleotide sequence: TGCGCCAGCAGCTCAAACACAGATACGCAGTATTTT. It encodes CASSSNTDTQYF.

This clone was counted once. This chain uses TRBV4-1 with TRBJ2-3, with D maybe TRBD2 (7 bases). CDR3 length: 17 amino acids. V lost 5 bases and J lost 1, with 19 bases in between. CDR1 and CDR2 from the germline V gene are MGHRA and YSYEKL. In DNA form, the CDR3 reads TGCGCCAGCAGCACCTTGGGGGGGGCCGGAGGCACAGATACGCAGTATTTT. Encoded protein: CASSTLGGAGGTDTQYF.

In regard to this clone: Other DNA sequences of this sample code for an identical CDR3. The V and J genes are TRBV7-2 and TRBJ1-5; TRBD1 matches at 8 bases. V gave up 4 bases and J gave up 6 bases; unmatched junction bases: 2. Germline values: CDR1 SGHTA, CDR2 FQGNSA. The CDR3 runs 13 residues. This CDR3 reads CASSYRGGQPQHF. CDR3 bases: TGTGCCAGCAGCTACAGGGGGGGTCAGCCCCAGCATTTT.

The J gene is TRBJ2-7, the V gene TRBV2, with 8 nucleotides matching TRBD1. V lost 6 bases to trimming and J lost 0 bases; unmatched junction nucleotides: 4. CDR3 length equals 14 residues. Germline V lookup: CDR1 SNHLY, CDR2 FYNNEI. CDR3 DNA: TGTGCCAGCAGCCGGGACAGGTACTCCTACGAGCAGTACTTC. This codes for CASSRDRYSYEQYF.

The genes are TRBV9 and TRBJ2-1; a weak D match, TRBD2 (6 bases). The germline CDR1 and CDR2 sequences are SGDLS and YYNGEE. Trimming cost V 0 bases and J 13 bases, with 26 bases left between them. This CDR3 has 17 amino acids. The CDR3: CASSVVSSSSAVAEQFF. The CDR3 nucleotides are TGTGCCAGCAGCGTAGTATCCTCCAGTTCAGCAGTAGCGGAACAGTTCTTC.

The chain is built from TRBV19 and TRBJ2-3; 9 bases match TRBD1. J gave up 3 bases and V 6 bases, and 4 bases lay outside the gene matches. This CDR3 comprises 14 residues. Per the germline V gene, CDR1 is LNHDA and CDR2 is SQIVND (reference sequence). The CDR3 reads CASSDRGKTDTQYF. The CDR3 bases are TGTGCCAGTAGCGACAGGGGGAAAACAGATACGCAGTATTTT.